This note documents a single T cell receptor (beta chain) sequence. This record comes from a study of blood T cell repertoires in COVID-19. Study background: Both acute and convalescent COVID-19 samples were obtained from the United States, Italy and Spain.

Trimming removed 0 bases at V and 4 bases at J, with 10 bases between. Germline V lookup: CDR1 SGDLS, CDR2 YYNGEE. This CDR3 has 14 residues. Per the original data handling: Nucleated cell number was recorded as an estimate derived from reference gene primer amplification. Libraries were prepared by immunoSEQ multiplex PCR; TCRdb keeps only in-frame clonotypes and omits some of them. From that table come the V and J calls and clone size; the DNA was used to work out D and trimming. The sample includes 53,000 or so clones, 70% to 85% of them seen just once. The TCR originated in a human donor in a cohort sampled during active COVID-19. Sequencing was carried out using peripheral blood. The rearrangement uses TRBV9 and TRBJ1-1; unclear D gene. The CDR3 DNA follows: TGTGCCAGCAGCGTAGTATCCGGGTCCACTGAAGCTTTCTTT. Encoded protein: CASSVVSGSTEAFF.